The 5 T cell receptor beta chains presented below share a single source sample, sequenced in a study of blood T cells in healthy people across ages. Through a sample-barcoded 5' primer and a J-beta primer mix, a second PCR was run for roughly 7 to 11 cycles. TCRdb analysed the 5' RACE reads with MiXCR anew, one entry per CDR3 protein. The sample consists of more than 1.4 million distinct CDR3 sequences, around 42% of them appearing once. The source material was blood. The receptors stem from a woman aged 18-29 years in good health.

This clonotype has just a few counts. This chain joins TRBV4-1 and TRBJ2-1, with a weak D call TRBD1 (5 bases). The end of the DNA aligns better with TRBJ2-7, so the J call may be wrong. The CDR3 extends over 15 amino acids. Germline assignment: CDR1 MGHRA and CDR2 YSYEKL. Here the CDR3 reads CASSQGYRGPSEQYF. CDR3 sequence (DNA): TGCGCCAGCAGCCAAGGATATAGGGGCCCGTCTGAGCAGTACTTC.

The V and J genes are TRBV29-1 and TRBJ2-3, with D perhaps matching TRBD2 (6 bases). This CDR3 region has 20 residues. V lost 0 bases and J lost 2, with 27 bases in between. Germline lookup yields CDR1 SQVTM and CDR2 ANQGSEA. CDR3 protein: CSVEDFSGDVITAHTDTQYF. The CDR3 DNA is TGCAGCGTTGAAGATTTTTCGGGAGACGTAATTACAGCACACACAGATACGCAGTATTTT.

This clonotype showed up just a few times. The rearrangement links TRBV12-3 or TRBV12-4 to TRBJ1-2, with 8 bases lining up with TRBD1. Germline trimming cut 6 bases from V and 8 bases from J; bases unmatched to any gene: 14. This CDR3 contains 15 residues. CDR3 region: CASSPSAGTGEGYTF. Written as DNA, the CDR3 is TGTGCCAGCAGCCCCAGTGCCGGGACAGGTGAAGGCTACACCTTC.

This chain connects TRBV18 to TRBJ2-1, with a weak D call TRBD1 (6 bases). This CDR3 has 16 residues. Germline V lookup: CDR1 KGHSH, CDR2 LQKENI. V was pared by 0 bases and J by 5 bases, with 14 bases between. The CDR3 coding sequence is TGTGCCAGCTCACCACCGGGACAAACATTTGACAATGAGCAGTTCTTC. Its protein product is CASSPPGQTFDNEQFF. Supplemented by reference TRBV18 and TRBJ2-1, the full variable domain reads NAGVMQNPRHLVRRRGQEARLRCSPMKGHSHVYWYRQLPEEGLKFMVYLQKENIIDESGMPKERFSAEFPKEGPSILRIQQVVRGDSAAYFCASSPPGQTFDNEQFFGPGTRLTVL.

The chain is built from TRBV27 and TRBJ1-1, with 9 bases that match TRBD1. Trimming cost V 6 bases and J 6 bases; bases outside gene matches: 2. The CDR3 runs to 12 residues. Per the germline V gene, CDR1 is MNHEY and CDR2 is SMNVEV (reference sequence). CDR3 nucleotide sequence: TGTGCCAGCAGACAGGGGGCCGCTGAAGCTTTCTTT. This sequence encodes CASRQGAAEAFF.